Listed below are T cell receptor beta chains from one sample, sequenced in a study of cytotoxic CD8 clonotypes in ibrutinib-treated CLL. The protocol was immunoSEQ multiplex PCR, while the TCRdb copy is restricted to in-frame clones and leaves out a portion. The sample comprises around 150,000 clones, roughly 84% of which are singletons, and roughly 3% rests with the top ten. Sequences were derived from PBMCs, sampled at disease progression, from a patient treated with ibrutinib. These receptors originate from a human donor with chronic lymphocytic leukemia. Both conserved end residues are part of each CDR3. The D gene is left open where the match is weak. The size of a clone is reported for some rows only, either as once, few or many, or as a class for expanded clones.

cdr3_nt: TGTGCCAGCAGCCCCGAAGAAGGAACCGGGGAGCTGTTTTTT; cdr3_aa: CASSPEEGTGELFF; d_call: NA; j_call: TRBJ2-2; v_call: TRBV6-4; clone_size: NA
cdr3_nt: TGTGCCAGCAGCACGACAGGGGGCTCTGGAAACACCATATATTTT; cdr3_aa: CASSTTGGSGNTIYF; d_call: TRBD1; j_call: TRBJ1-3; v_call: TRBV7-3; clone_size: NA
cdr3_nt: TGTGCCAGCAGCTCAACTACCGGGACTAGCTCCTACAATGAGCAGTTCTTC; cdr3_aa: CASSSTTGTSSYNEQFF; d_call: TRBD2; j_call: TRBJ2-1; v_call: TRBV7-6; clone_size: NA
cdr3_nt: TGTGCCAGTAGTCTGGGGAAGGATTCAGATACGCAGTATTTT; cdr3_aa: CASSLGKDSDTQYF; d_call: NA; j_call: TRBJ2-3; v_call: TRBV19; clone_size: once
cdr3_nt: TGTGCCAGCAGGTCCGGGACTAGCGTTTCCTACGAGCAGTACTTC; cdr3_aa: CASRSGTSVSYEQYF; d_call: TRBD2; j_call: TRBJ2-7; v_call: TRBV6-5; clone_size: NA
cdr3_nt: TGTGCCAGCAGCAAAGCCGCAGATACCTATGGCTACACCTTC; cdr3_aa: CASSKAADTYGYTF; d_call: NA; j_call: TRBJ1-2; v_call: TRBV21-1; clone_size: NA
cdr3_nt: TGCAGCGCCGAAGGGGACAGGGGTTCCTATGGCTACACCTTC; cdr3_aa: CSAEGDRGSYGYTF; d_call: TRBD1; j_call: TRBJ1-2; v_call: TRBV29-1; clone_size: NA
cdr3_nt: TGTGCCTGGACTACAGGGGCGCCGACTCTAACCTTC; cdr3_aa: CAWTTGAPTLTF; d_call: TRBD1; j_call: TRBJ1-2; v_call: TRBV30; clone_size: NA
cdr3_nt: TGTGCCAGCAGCTCGTCTAGCCGGGAGACCCAGTACTTC; cdr3_aa: CASSSSSRETQYF; d_call: NA; j_call: TRBJ2-5; v_call: TRBV5-6; clone_size: NA
cdr3_nt: TGTGCCAGCAGCTTCCTACGGGGGACGGATGGCTACACCTTC; cdr3_aa: CASSFLRGTDGYTF; d_call: NA; j_call: TRBJ1-2; v_call: TRBV5-4; clone_size: NA
cdr3_nt: TGTGCCAGCAGCTTACGAGACGGGAGGGCCGGAGAGACCCAGTACTTC; cdr3_aa: CASSLRDGRAGETQYF; d_call: TRBD2; j_call: TRBJ2-5; v_call: TRBV7-3; clone_size: NA
cdr3_nt: TGTGCCAGCAGCGTCAGGTTAGGACTAGCGGAGCAGTACTTC; cdr3_aa: CASSVRLGLAEQYF; d_call: TRBD2; j_call: TRBJ2-7; v_call: TRBV7-6; clone_size: NA
cdr3_nt: TGTGCCAGCAGTCCTACTAGCGGGGGGACCCCGGGTCCTGAGCAGTTCTTC; cdr3_aa: CASSPTSGGTPGPEQFF; d_call: TRBD2; j_call: TRBJ2-1; v_call: TRBV28; clone_size: NA
cdr3_nt: TGTGCCAGCAGCTCCCCGGGACAGGGGGCGTTTGAGACCCAGTACTTC; cdr3_aa: CASSSPGQGAFETQYF; d_call: TRBD1; j_call: TRBJ2-5; v_call: TRBV5-4; clone_size: NA
cdr3_nt: TGCGCCAGCAGTACGGGGGGCTCATCCTTAGAACACTACAATGAGCAGTTCTTC; cdr3_aa: CASSTGGSSLEHYNEQFF; d_call: NA; j_call: TRBJ2-1; v_call: TRBV4-1; clone_size: NA
cdr3_nt: TGCAGCGTTGACAAGGGTACTAACTATGGCTACACCTTC; cdr3_aa: CSVDKGTNYGYTF; d_call: NA; j_call: TRBJ1-2; v_call: TRBV29-1; clone_size: NA
cdr3_nt: TGTGCCAGCAGAGACCACAAGGGAAACTATGGCTACACCTTC; cdr3_aa: CASRDHKGNYGYTF; d_call: NA; j_call: TRBJ1-2; v_call: TRBV6-5; clone_size: NA
cdr3_nt: TGCAGCGTTGGAAACCAGGGACTCGCGAACACTGAAGCTTTCTTT; cdr3_aa: CSVGNQGLANTEAFF; d_call: NA; j_call: TRBJ1-1; v_call: TRBV29-1; clone_size: NA
cdr3_nt: TGTGCCAGCAGTTACTGGCAGGGGGACGAGACCCAGTACTTC; cdr3_aa: CASSYWQGDETQYF; d_call: TRBD1; j_call: TRBJ2-5; v_call: TRBV6-5; clone_size: NA
cdr3_nt: TGTGCCAGCAGCCTCGCGCCCCGACAGTTCAATCAGCCCCAGCATTTT; cdr3_aa: CASSLAPRQFNQPQHF; d_call: NA; j_call: TRBJ1-5; v_call: TRBV28; clone_size: NA
cdr3_nt: TGTGCCAGCAGTAGGGACAGGGTATCGAATGAGCAGTTCTTC; cdr3_aa: CASSRDRVSNEQFF; d_call: TRBD1; j_call: TRBJ2-1; v_call: TRBV6-6; clone_size: NA
cdr3_nt: TGTGCCAGCTCACCCCGGCGCAGGGATTTGACAGATACGCAGTATTTT; cdr3_aa: CASSPRRRDLTDTQYF; d_call: NA; j_call: TRBJ2-3; v_call: TRBV18; clone_size: NA
cdr3_nt: TGTGCCAGCAGCGTACGGGACTTCTCCTACGAGCAGTACTTC; cdr3_aa: CASSVRDFSYEQYF; d_call: NA; j_call: TRBJ2-7; v_call: TRBV9; clone_size: few
cdr3_nt: TGTGCCAGCAGTTCGAGGACAGGGTCGTACGAGCAGTACTTC; cdr3_aa: CASSSRTGSYEQYF; d_call: TRBD1; j_call: TRBJ2-7; v_call: TRBV7-3; clone_size: NA
cdr3_nt: TGTGCCACCAGCAGGGTTAAGTGGGGCAATGAGCAGTTCTTC; cdr3_aa: CATSRVKWGNEQFF; d_call: NA; j_call: TRBJ2-1; v_call: TRBV15; clone_size: NA
cdr3_nt: TGTGCCTGGAGTGTAGGCGTCTCGAACACTGAAGCTTTCTTT; cdr3_aa: CAWSVGVSNTEAFF; d_call: NA; j_call: TRBJ1-1; v_call: TRBV30; clone_size: NA
cdr3_nt: TGTGCCAGCAGCTTCACCGGAGATGAGCAGTTCTTC; cdr3_aa: CASSFTGDEQFF; d_call: NA; j_call: TRBJ2-1; v_call: TRBV7-9; clone_size: NA
cdr3_nt: TGTGCCAGCAGCTTCACGGGACGACCCTTTTCCTACAATGAGCAGTTCTTC; cdr3_aa: CASSFTGRPFSYNEQFF; d_call: NA; j_call: TRBJ2-1; v_call: TRBV7-8; clone_size: NA
cdr3_nt: TGTGCCAGCAGTTTATATGGCGGAGCGGGAGACACCGGGGAGCTGTTTTTT; cdr3_aa: CASSLYGGAGDTGELFF; d_call: TRBD2; j_call: TRBJ2-2; v_call: TRBV27; clone_size: NA
cdr3_nt: TGCGCCAGCAGCCAAGATCCGGCGGGAGGTTCCTACGAGCAGTACTTC; cdr3_aa: CASSQDPAGGSYEQYF; d_call: TRBD2; j_call: TRBJ2-7; v_call: TRBV4-3; clone_size: NA
cdr3_nt: TGTGCCAGCAGTTTAAGACACACAGATACGCAGTATTTT; cdr3_aa: CASSLRHTDTQYF; d_call: NA; j_call: TRBJ2-3; v_call: TRBV27; clone_size: once
cdr3_nt: TGTGCCAGCAGCCAAGGACCTAACAATGAGCAGTTCTTC; cdr3_aa: CASSQGPNNEQFF; d_call: NA; j_call: TRBJ2-1; v_call: TRBV13; clone_size: NA
cdr3_nt: TGTGCCAGCAGTTACCCTAGCGGGAGTACCTACGAGCAGTACTTC; cdr3_aa: CASSYPSGSTYEQYF; d_call: TRBD2; j_call: TRBJ2-7; v_call: TRBV6-5; clone_size: NA
cdr3_nt: TGTGCCAGCAGCATAAGACTGAAAGCCTCCTACGAGCAGTACTTC; cdr3_aa: CASSIRLKASYEQYF; d_call: NA; j_call: TRBJ2-7; v_call: TRBV5-6; clone_size: NA
cdr3_nt: TGTGCCAGCAGTTACACTAGCGGCCTCTCCTACGAGCAGTACTTC; cdr3_aa: CASSYTSGLSYEQYF; d_call: TRBD2; j_call: TRBJ2-7; v_call: TRBV6-5; clone_size: NA
cdr3_nt: TGTGCCACCAAGGTTTCAGGGGGACCTTATATGAACACTGAAGCTTTCTTT; cdr3_aa: CATKVSGGPYMNTEAFF; d_call: TRBD1; j_call: TRBJ1-1; v_call: TRBV2; clone_size: NA
cdr3_nt: TGTGCCAGCAGCTCAACAGCGGGAGGGGCCTACGAGCAGTACTTC; cdr3_aa: CASSSTAGGAYEQYF; d_call: TRBD2; j_call: TRBJ2-7; v_call: TRBV11-3; clone_size: NA
cdr3_nt: TGTGCCACCCGCCCCCAGCAGCCCCAGCATTTT; cdr3_aa: CATRPQQPQHF; d_call: NA; j_call: TRBJ1-5; v_call: TRBV11-2; clone_size: NA
cdr3_nt: TGTGCCAGCAGCTTAGGCCTAAAGAGGGCTAGCGGGAGAATGAGTGAGCAGTTCTTC; cdr3_aa: CASSLGLKRASGRMSEQFF; d_call: TRBD2; j_call: TRBJ2-1; v_call: TRBV13; clone_size: NA
cdr3_nt: TGTGCCAGCAGTTTTGGTAGCGGGAGAGGGAGACCCTACGAGCAGTACTTC; cdr3_aa: CASSFGSGRGRPYEQYF; d_call: TRBD2; j_call: TRBJ2-7; v_call: TRBV27; clone_size: NA